A single sample gave rise to the 23 T cell receptor beta chains below, sequenced in a study of blood T cells in healthy people across ages. A J-beta primer mix and a sample-barcoded 5' primer were used in a second PCR of about 7 to 11 cycles. A single record per CDR3 protein comes from TCRdb applying MiXCR to the 5' RACE reads. The table records 250,000 to 300,000 distinct CDR3 sequences, 27% of them present only once. Sequences were obtained from blood. All receptors come from a woman in her seventies in good health.

This chain links TRBV5-1 with TRBJ2-3; D perhaps matches TRBD2 (6 bases). The V end lost 2 bases, the J end lost 3 bases, and 13 bases lay between the germline ends. The CDR3 is 15 residues long. Germline V CDR1 and CDR2: SGHRS, YFSETQ. Written as DNA, the CDR3 is TGCGCCAGCAGCTTTACGGGAGTAGTTACAGATACGCAGTATTTT. As protein: CASSFTGVVTDTQYF.

The rearrangement links TRBV5-8 to TRBJ2-5, with D maybe TRBD1 (5 bases). Germline CDR1 is SGHTS and CDR2 is YDEGEE. CDR3 size: 16 residues. V lost 3 bases to trimming and J lost 2 bases, with 17 bases between them. The CDR3 sequence: CASSSPRVGLQETQYF. CDR3 nucleotides: TGTGCCAGCAGCTCCCCCAGGGTTGGTCTACAAGAGACCCAGTACTTC.

The chain combines TRBV20-1 with TRBJ2-5; 11 bases align to TRBD2. The V segment lost 1 base and the J segment 0 bases; nucleotides outside the gene matches: 4. CDR1 and CDR2 (germline): DFQATT, SNEGSKA (reference sequence). The CDR3 length is 16 residues. The CDR3 spells CSARGLAGGYQETQYF. CDR3 DNA sequence: TGCAGTGCTAGAGGCCTAGCGGGGGGCTACCAAGAGACCCAGTACTTC.

This chain connects TRBV6-2 or TRBV6-3 to TRBJ2-1; 9 nucleotides align to TRBD2. CDR3 length: 15 residues. Per the germline V gene, CDR1 is MNHEY and CDR2 is SVGEGT. J was trimmed by 7 bases and V by 5 bases; bases with no gene match: 9. The CDR3 nucleotides read TGTGCCAGCAGTCCTACTAGCGGGTCAGATAATGAGCAGTTCTTC. Its translation is CASSPTSGSDNEQFF.

J is TRBJ2-7 and V is TRBV6-1; D may be TRBD1 (6 bases). CDR3 length: 15 residues. Germline lookup yields CDR1 MNHNS and CDR2 SASEGT. Trimming left V 4 bases short and J 5 bases short, with 18 bases between. The DNA for the CDR3 is TGTGCCAGCAGTGTTACCAGGGGAACCTTTAACGAGCAGTACTTC. As protein: CASSVTRGTFNEQYF.

This clonotype was seen just once. The DNA for the CDR3 is TGCGCCAGCAGCTTGGAAGGGTTTGGCTACACCTTC. Its protein is CASSLEGFGYTF. The gene calls are TRBV5-1 and TRBJ1-2; D remains unclear. CDR3 length: 12 amino acids. The V gene's germline CDR1 is SGHRS and CDR2 YFSETQ. Deletions cut 0 bases from V and 7 bases from J, with 7 bases between.

This clonotype occurred many times. The chain recombines TRBV27 with TRBJ2-5, with D perhaps matching TRBD2 (7 bases). The J call is in doubt because the DNA end fits TRBJ2-7 better. This CDR3 has 18 amino acids. CDR1 is MNHEY and CDR2 is SMNVEV in the germline V gene (reference sequence). CDR3: CASSFMGGLAGRTDEQYF. CDR3 sequence (DNA): TGTGCCAGCAGTTTTATGGGGGGGCTGGCGGGAAGGACAGACGAGCAGTACTTC.

Note on this clonotype: A read error may produce the germline difference seen at one junction end. The chain joins TRBV20-1 to TRBJ2-1; TRBD2 is a possible D gene (7 bases). This CDR3 is built from 18 residues. Germline lookup yields CDR1 DFQATT and CDR2 SNEGSKA (reference sequence). The chain's CDR3 is CSASSRGAGQRAHNEQLF. The DNA for the CDR3 is TGCAGTGCTAGCTCCCGGGGAGCGGGACAAAGAGCCCACAATGAGCAGCTCTTC.

The sample holds a few counts of this clonotype. V usage is TRBV4-1 and J usage is TRBJ2-7; D uncertain. The CDR3 loop spans 14 amino acids. Looked up from germline, CDR1 is MGHRA and CDR2 is YSYEKL. Trimming left V 4 bases short and J 4 bases short, with 14 bases between. CDR3: CASSPKDPGYEQYF. The CDR3, as DNA: TGCGCCAGCAGCCCCAAAGATCCGGGTTACGAGCAGTACTTC.

The J gene is TRBJ2-1, the V gene TRBV5-1, with 9 bases that match TRBD1. The CDR3 contains 15 residues. The ends lost 3 bases at V and 2 bases at J; junction bases unmatched: 3. Germline assignment: CDR1 SGHRS and CDR2 YFSETQ. CDR3 DNA sequence: TGCGCCAGCAGCTACTGGACAGGGGCCTACAATGAGCAGTTCTTC. Translation gives CASSYWTGAYNEQFF. The complete variable domain, with remaining parts taken from reference TRBV5-1 and TRBJ2-1, reads KAGVTQTPRYLIKTRGQQVTLSCSPISGHRSVSWYQQTPGQGLQFLFEYFSETQRNKGNFPGRFSGRQFSNSRSEMNVSTLELGDSALYLCASSYWTGAYNEQFFGPGTRLTVL.

Concerning this clonotype: A single base separates this from a much larger clone, so it may be a read error. CDR3 sequence (DNA): TGCGCCAGCAGCCAAGAAACTCCAGTCATAGCCAAAAACATTCAGTACTTC. Translation gives CASSQETPVIAKNIQYF. The chain has TRBV4-1 and TRBJ2-4, with D hard to call. The germline V gene has CDR1 MGHRA and CDR2 YSYEKL. Trimming removed 0 bases from V and 0 bases from J, with 12 bases in between. The CDR3 is 17 residues long.

The V call is TRBV28, the J call TRBJ1-2; D uncertain. V was pared by 2 bases and J by 6 bases, with 13 bases between. This CDR3 has 14 residues. Per the germline V gene, CDR1 is MDHEN and CDR2 is SYDVKM. CDR3 in DNA: TGTGCCAGCAGTTTAGGGGTTTATGGAGATGGCTACACCTTC. This codes for CASSLGVYGDGYTF.

This clonotype was seen a few times. CDR3 in DNA: TGCAGCGTTGAACCGGATAAGGAAGAGCAGTTCTTC. This sequence encodes CSVEPDKEEQFF. This chain connects TRBV29-1 to TRBJ2-5; D gene unclear. The end of the DNA aligns better with TRBJ2-1, so the J call may be wrong. The CDR3 has 12 residues. In germline, CDR1 is SQVTM, CDR2 ANQGSEA.

This clonotype was detected only a few times. The chain joins TRBV7-3 to TRBJ2-3; D might be TRBD2 (6 bases). CDR3 length equals 16 residues. Per germline, CDR1 SGHTA and CDR2 FQGTGA. V lost 5 bases to trimming and J lost 2 bases, with 17 bases between them. CDR3 DNA sequence: TGTGCCAGCAGCCGAGTAGGGAGGACGAACACAGATACGCAGTATTTT. Its translation is CASSRVGRTNTDTQYF.

This clonotype showed up just a few times. The rearrangement uses TRBV5-4 and TRBJ2-1; D unresolved. CDR3 length: 13 residues. CDR1 is SGHNT and CDR2 is YYREEE in the germline V gene (reference sequence). V was trimmed by 4 bases and J by 3 bases, leaving 8 bases between them. CDR3 region: CASSTPNYNEQFF. In DNA form, the CDR3 reads TGTGCCAGCAGCACCCCTAACTACAATGAGCAGTTCTTC.

This clonotype came up a few times. J is TRBJ2-7 and V is TRBV4-1; D unclear. CDR3 length equals 13 residues. The germline V gene encodes CDR1 MGHRA and CDR2 YSYEKL. V gave up 2 bases and J gave up 4 bases, with 9 bases separating them. Here the CDR3 reads CASSQSSVYEQYF. The DNA of the CDR3 is TGCGCCAGCAGCCAATCGTCCGTGTACGAGCAGTACTTC.

This chain uses TRBV7-2 with TRBJ2-5, with 10 bases lining up with TRBD2. The DNA matches TRBJ2-7 better at its end, which makes the J call doubtful. The CDR3 sequence is 15 residues long. Looked up from germline, CDR1 is SGHTA and CDR2 is FQGNSA. This chain's CDR3 is CASSSPSGRRNEQYF. The CDR3 nucleotides are TGTGCCAGCAGCTCCCCTAGCGGGAGAAGGAACGAGCAGTACTTC.

This chain uses TRBV10-3 with TRBJ1-5; 7 bases map to TRBD1. The ends lost 2 bases at V and 5 bases at J; junction bases unmatched: 0. This CDR3 has 13 residues. Germline V CDR1 and CDR2: ENHRY, SYGVKD. CDR3 in amino acids: CAISEDRDQPQHF. CDR3 in DNA: TGTGCCATCAGTGAGGACAGGGATCAGCCCCAGCATTTT.

In its sample, this clonotype was seen once. The genes are TRBV7-2 and TRBJ2-5, with a tentative D call TRBD1 (6 bases). Germline V CDR1 and CDR2: SGHTA, FQGNSA. Deletions cut 5 bases from V and 5 bases from J, with 15 bases between. This CDR3 contains 14 residues. CDR3 protein: CASSDKQGSETQYF. For the CDR3, the DNA is TGTGCCAGCAGCGATAAACAGGGATCGGAGACCCAGTACTTC.

This chain uses TRBV6-6 with TRBJ1-4; a weak D match, TRBD1 (5 bases). The CDR3 consists of 14 residues. Trimming left V 2 bases short and J 2 bases short, with 6 bases between. Per the germline V gene, CDR1 is MNHNY and CDR2 is SVGAGI (reference sequence). The CDR3 nucleotides read TGTGCCAGCAGTTACGGGACCACTAATGAAAAACTGTTTTTT. Translation gives CASSYGTTNEKLFF.

This clonotype was counted only a few times. This chain links TRBV9 with TRBJ2-5, with 7 nucleotides matching TRBD1. J gave up 4 bases and V 3 bases, and 9 bases lay outside the gene matches. Germline V gene data show CDR1 as SGDLS and CDR2 as YYNGEE. This CDR3 comprises 15 residues. CDR3 DNA sequence: TGTGCCAGCAGCGACAACAGGGGATCGGCAGAGACCCAGTACTTC. Translating gives CASSDNRGSAETQYF. Drawing the rest from reference TRBV9 and TRBJ2-5, the complete variable domain is DSGVTQTPKHLITATGQRVTLRCSPRSGDLSVYWYQQSLDQGLQFLIQYYNGEERAKGNILERFSAQQFPDLHSELNLSSLELGDSALYFCASSDNRGSAETQYFGPGTRLLVL.

The V call is TRBV6-1, the J call TRBJ1-6; 7 bases line up with TRBD1. The CDR3 contains 14 residues. V lost 6 bases to trimming and J lost 7 bases; unmatched junction nucleotides: 6. Per germline, CDR1 MNHNS and CDR2 SASEGT. The CDR3 here is CASSGQVLNSPLHF. Here the CDR3 DNA reads TGTGCCAGCAGCGGACAGGTTTTAAATTCACCCCTCCACTTT.

The rearrangement uses TRBV7-6 and TRBJ2-5; D is undetermined. This CDR3 contains 13 residues. Trimming took off 3 bases at V and 9 bases at J, with 14 bases between the two ends. CDR1 and CDR2 from the germline V gene are SGHVS and FNYEAQ. The CDR3 loop reads CASSLDGLKAQYF. CDR3 nucleotides: TGTGCCAGCAGCTTGGATGGTTTGAAGGCCCAGTACTTC.